Listed here are 12 T cell receptor beta chains from one sample, sequenced in a study of response to subunit inactivated influenza vaccine. Using its own MiXCR run on the RT-PCR reads, TCRdb lists one record per CDR3 protein. The sample holds a few hundred thousand distinct CDR3 sequences; 7.2% are singletons and the top ten take around 12%. Sequences were derived from PBMCs from blood, sampled about 24 months after vaccination. These receptor sequences come from a man between 50 and 69 years old who received an inactivated influenza vaccine.

The chain is built from TRBV7-8 and TRBJ1-2; TRBD1 agrees at 7 bases. Germline V gene lookup returns CDR1 SGHVS and CDR2 FQNEAQ. Trimming removed 5 bases from V and 2 bases from J; junction bases left unmatched: 5. The CDR3 sequence is 14 residues long. CDR3 sequence: CASSNLQGNYGYTF. CDR3 in DNA: TGTGCCAGCAGCAACCTACAGGGGAACTATGGCTACACCTTC.

This clonotype has more than one count but fewer than ten. J is TRBJ2-7 and V is TRBV25-1; 11 bases map to TRBD1. The CDR3 sequence is 14 residues long. The junction had 8 bases not matched to a gene; V was cut back by 8 bases and J by 5 bases. CDR1 is MGHDK and CDR2 is SYGVNS in the germline V gene. This chain's CDR3 is CASGWTGGLHEQYF. In DNA, the CDR3 is TGTGCCAGCGGCTGGACAGGGGGCTTACACGAGCAGTACTTC.

This clonotype was detected a few times. J is TRBJ2-7 and V is TRBV5-1; tentatively, D is TRBD1 (5 bases). Trimming left V 1 base short and J 2 bases short, with 13 bases between. Germline V lookup: CDR1 SGHRS, CDR2 YFSETQ. CDR3 length: 15 amino acids. In DNA form, the CDR3 reads TGCGCCAGCAGCTTGAGAGGCGACAGACCCTACGAGCAGTACTTC. Translated: CASSLRGDRPYEQYF.

This clonotype has a handful of counts. The V and J genes are TRBV4-2 and TRBJ2-3; TRBD2 matches at 14 bases. The germline V gene has CDR1 LGHNA and CDR2 YNFKEQ. The CDR3 has 18 residues. After removal of 0 bases from V and 4 bases from J, the junction contained 6 bases not matched to a gene. The CDR3 spells CASSQDPMTSGGADTQYF. DNA of the CDR3: TGTGCCAGCAGCCAAGACCCGATGACTAGCGGGGGGGCAGATACGCAGTATTTT.

This rearrangement joins TRBV7-2 to TRBJ1-6; D is unresolved. Germline loops: CDR1 SGHTA, CDR2 FQGNSA. The CDR3 is made up of 12 amino acids. The ends were cut back, 5 bases at V and 12 bases at J, with 11 bases in the middle. The CDR3 reads CASSGQQLPLHF. DNA of the CDR3: TGTGCCAGCAGCGGCCAACAGCTACCCCTCCACTTT.

This clonotype was detected only a few times. The rearrangement links TRBV12-3 or TRBV12-4 to TRBJ2-3; D call uncertain. V was clipped by 6 bases and J by 5 bases, with 9 bases between them. The CDR3 is made up of 12 amino acids. In DNA, the CDR3 is TGTGCCAGCAGCCGCAAACGAGATACGCAGTATTTT. Protein: CASSRKRDTQYF.

V usage is TRBV24-1 and J usage is TRBJ2-1; TRBD2 matches at 13 bases. V lost 4 bases to trimming and J lost 4 bases; unmatched junction nucleotides: 6. This CDR3 is 17 amino acids long. CDR1 is KGHDR and CDR2 is SFDVKD in the germline V gene. The DNA of the CDR3 is TGTGCCACCAGTGACGGACTAGCGGGAGTTGGTTACAATGAGCAGTTCTTC. This translates into CATSDGLAGVGYNEQFF.

Many counts were recorded for this clonotype. For the CDR3, the DNA is TGCAGTGCTAGAGCTCCGGGAACCTACGAGCAGTACTTC. Protein: CSARAPGTYEQYF. The chain is built from TRBV20-1 and TRBJ2-7; maybe TRBD2 (5 bases). V lost 1 base, J lost 2 bases, and 9 bases lay in between. Germline CDR1 and CDR2: DFQATT and SNEGSKA (reference sequence). The CDR3 extends over 13 amino acids.

A remark on this clonotype: Germline is not matched at one junction end, which may reflect a read error. V is TRBV3-1 and J is TRBJ2-3, with 11 bases that match TRBD1. The length of the CDR3 is 17 residues. Germline CDR1 reads LGHDT; CDR2 reads YNNKEL (reference sequence). CDR3 region: CASCQDREGQGADTQYF. The CDR3, as DNA: TGTGCCAGCTGCCAAGATAGAGAGGGACAGGGGGCAGATACGCAGTATTTT.

This sequence joins TRBV5-1 and TRBJ2-1; 10 bases line up with TRBD2. The CDR3 sequence is 15 residues long. Trimming removed 3 bases from V and 5 bases from J; junction bases left unmatched: 5. The germline V gene encodes CDR1 SGHRS and CDR2 YFSETQ. CDR3 nucleotide sequence: TGCGCCAGCAGCTGGAGCGGGAGGGTAGACAATGAGCAGTTCTTC. Translating it yields CASSWSGRVDNEQFF.

This clonotype has a count of ten or more. The chain joins TRBV7-9 to TRBJ1-6, with D possibly TRBD1 on 5 matching bases. The germline CDR1 and CDR2 sequences are SEHNR and FQNEAQ (reference sequence). Trimming took off 5 bases at V and 7 bases at J, with 15 bases between the two ends. The CDR3 loop spans 15 amino acids. The chain's CDR3 is CASSPAGTGNSPLHF. The CDR3 DNA follows: TGTGCCAGCAGCCCAGCCGGGACCGGGAATTCACCCCTCCACTTT.

This clonotype was seen a handful of times. This rearrangement joins TRBV20-1 to TRBJ1-3, with D unclear. V was trimmed by 6 bases and J by 4 bases, leaving 13 bases between them. Germline CDR1 reads DFQATT; CDR2 reads SNEGSKA (reference sequence). This CDR3 contains 13 residues. The CDR3 nucleotides are TGCAGTGCCCGTGGATTCTCGGGAAACACCATATATTTT. Residues: CSARGFSGNTIYF.